This TCR beta chain was sequenced during a study of T-cell memory formation after mild COVID-19. Regarding the study as a whole: Prior to infection, memory already included some responding clones, suggesting cross-reactive memory joined. Whether day 37 second-wave clones are SARS-CoV-2-specific was not confirmed. Contracting clones localized mainly to CM and EM when CD4+ and mainly to EMRA when CD8+.

For this clonotype: Its antigen is as yet unknown.

CDR1 SGHKS and CDR2 YYEKEE come from the germline V gene (reference sequence). The ends were cut back, 1 base at V and 2 bases at J, with 7 bases in the middle. CDR3 length equals 14 residues. TCRdb reprocessed the 5' RACE reads via MiXCR and lists one record per CDR3 protein. The sample carries around 400,000 distinct CDR3 sequences, 20% to 30% recorded once. Sequencing was carried out using PBMCs or a T cell subset sorted from them (not recorded which). The sequence was obtained from an adult woman who had mild COVID-19 (a few samples of this study predate the infection). Cell type and time point are not known. This chain links TRBV5-5 with TRBJ2-1, with unresolved D. CDR3 sequence: CASSLWATYNEQFF. DNA of the CDR3: TGTGCCAGCAGCTTGTGGGCCACCTACAATGAGCAGTTCTTC.